This TCR beta chain was profiled in a study of cytomegalovirus exposure and HLA in healthy donors. Overall study results and limits: Presence/absence analyses assumed roughly uniform sequencing depth across donors.

The germline V gene encodes CDR1 MNHEY and CDR2 SMNVEV (reference sequence). CDR3 length equals 15 residues. Deletions cut 8 bases from V and 5 bases from J, with 19 bases between. Primers for the PCR totalled 60 Vbeta and 13 Jbeta. Data came from immunoSEQ multiplex PCR; TCRdb stores just in-frame clones and leaves some out. In the table there are about 140,000 clones, about 84% of which are singletons. Of note for this clone: Its target is unknown.

This TCR derives from a man in his fifties in good health and CMV-seronegative. This sequence joins TRBV27 and TRBJ2-1; D may be TRBD1 (7 bases). Sequencing input: PBMCs. The CDR3 region is CASPQGGTNDNEQFF. In nucleotides, the CDR3 is TGTGCCAGCCCCCAGGGGGGTACTAATGACAATGAGCAGTTCTTC.